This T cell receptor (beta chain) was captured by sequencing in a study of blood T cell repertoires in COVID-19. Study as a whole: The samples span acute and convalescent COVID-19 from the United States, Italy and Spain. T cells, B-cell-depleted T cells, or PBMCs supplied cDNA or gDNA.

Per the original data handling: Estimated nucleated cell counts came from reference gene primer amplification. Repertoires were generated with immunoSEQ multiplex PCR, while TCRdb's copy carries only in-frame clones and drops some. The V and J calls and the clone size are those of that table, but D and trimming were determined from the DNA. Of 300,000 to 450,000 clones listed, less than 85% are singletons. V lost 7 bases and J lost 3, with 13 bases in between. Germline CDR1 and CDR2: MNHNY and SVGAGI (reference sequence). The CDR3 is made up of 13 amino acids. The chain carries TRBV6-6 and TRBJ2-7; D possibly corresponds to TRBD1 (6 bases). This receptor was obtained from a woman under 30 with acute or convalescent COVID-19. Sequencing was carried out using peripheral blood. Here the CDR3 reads CASTLLGGYEQYF. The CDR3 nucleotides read TGTGCCAGCACACTGTTAGGGGGCTACGAGCAGTACTTC.